This T cell receptor beta chain was identified during a study of patients and donors after allogeneic stem cell transplantation. This CDR3 contains 16 residues. V was shortened by 0 bases and J by 6 bases, with 15 bases between the two germline ends. CDR1 is SGHRS and CDR2 is YFSETQ in the germline V gene. TCRdb ran MiXCR on the RT-PCR reads and lists one entry per CDR3 protein. Of about 960,000 distinct CDR3 sequences listed, over 15% were seen once; the top ten hold 5% to 6.5%. The specimen was blood, either unsorted or a sorted T cell fraction (not recorded which). The chain couples TRBV5-1 to TRBJ1-4; tentatively, D is TRBD1 (6 bases). This clonotype was obtained from a human donor who was either an allogeneic HSCT recipient or a stem cell or donor lymphocyte infusion donor (not recorded which). It is not recorded whose cells these are; they may come from a transplant donor. DNA for the CDR3: TGCGCCAGCAGCTTGGAGCGGAACAGGGCGGATGAAAAACTGTTTTTT. This sequence encodes CASSLERNRADEKLFF.